Here is one T cell receptor (beta chain) with its context. Its matching antigen is unknown. This specimen comes from a study of cytotoxic CD8 clonotypes in ibrutinib-treated CLL. The wider study: After treatment lasting a median roughly 12 months, range 6 to 36, response samples were collected.

Study-level points and caveats: Shared public clonotypes were rare, and on treatment they either got smaller or stayed the same. Clonality went higher at ibrutinib response and then dropped back toward baseline at progression.

Sequencing was performed with immunoSEQ multiplex PCR; in TCRdb, only in-frame clones are kept and a portion is missing. The sample has some 150,000 clones; 60% to 85% are singletons. The CDR3 covers 18 residues. Looked up from germline, CDR1 is LGHNA and CDR2 is YNFKEQ. The V segment lost 1 base and the J segment 0 bases; nucleotides outside the gene matches: 8. The sequenced sample was PBMCs, obtained after 24 months of ibrutinib treatment. This receptor was obtained from a human donor with chronic lymphocytic leukemia. J is TRBJ2-7 and V is TRBV4-2; 11 bases fit TRBD1. In DNA form, the CDR3 reads TGTGCCAGCAGCCAAGGGGGGCCCGGGACAGGGGGCTCCTACGAGCAGTACTTC. This codes for CASSQGGPGTGGSYEQYF.